A single sample gave rise to the 18 T cell receptor beta chains below, sequenced in a study of blood T cell repertoires in COVID-19. Only in-frame clones appear in the TCRdb table, and some are missing; sequencing was by immunoSEQ multiplex PCR. The data show about 350,000 clones, about nine tenths seen once. The sequenced material came from peripheral blood. These receptor sequences come from a woman aged 45-65 years with COVID-19, enrolled during active disease.

The genes are TRBV6-5 and TRBJ1-1, with a weak D call TRBD1 (6 bases). The CDR3 extends over 14 amino acids. Germline assignment: CDR1 MNHEY and CDR2 SVGAGI. V dropped 6 bases and J dropped 2 bases, with 13 bases sitting between them. CDR3 nucleotides: TGTGCCAGCAGAACCGGACAGACCAACACTGAAGCTTTCTTT. This translates into CASRTGQTNTEAFF.

This chain joins TRBV9 and TRBJ2-1; 11 bases match TRBD2. This CDR3 spans 15 amino acids. Germline lookup yields CDR1 SGDLS and CDR2 YYNGEE. V was pared by 4 bases and J by 10 bases, with 10 bases of the junction left unmatched. The CDR3 DNA reads TGTGCCAGCAGCAAACTAGCGGGAGAGGGGGGCGAGCAGTTCTTC. Translating it yields CASSKLAGEGGEQFF.

This clone appeared a single time. The chain joins TRBV11-3 to TRBJ1-5; 8 positions match TRBD1. Germline trimming cut 5 bases from V and 1 base from J; bases unmatched to any gene: 10. CDR3 length: 17 amino acids. Germline CDR1 SGHNT, CDR2 YENEEA. The CDR3 is CASSPGQASTSNQPQHF. The CDR3 nucleotides read TGTGCCAGCAGCCCGGGACAGGCGAGTACGAGCAATCAGCCCCAGCATTTT.

The genes are TRBV14 and TRBJ1-2; 10 bases are a match to TRBD1. The V segment lost 5 bases and the J segment 3 bases; nucleotides outside the gene matches: 9. Germline loops: CDR1 SGHDN, CDR2 FVKESK. This CDR3 has 16 amino acids. In DNA, the CDR3 is TGTGCCAGCAGCAAGGGACAGGGGTTTTCGGACTATGGCTACACCTTC. Translated: CASSKGQGFSDYGYTF.

A single count supports this clone. The CDR3 DNA reads as TGTGCCAGCAGCTTGCAGGGTAACGAGCAGTACTTC. This encodes CASSLQGNEQYF. The gene calls are TRBV11-3 and TRBJ2-7; tentative D call: TRBD1 (5 bases). This CDR3 spans 12 amino acids. Trimming pared 3 bases from V and 5 bases from J, leaving 8 bases between. Germline CDR1 and CDR2: SGHNT and YENEEA. Full variable domain (remainder filled in from reference TRBV11-3 and TRBJ2-7): EAGVVQSPRYKIIEKKQPVAFWCNPISGHNTLYWYLQNLGQGPELLIRYENEEAVDDSQLPKDRFSAERLKGVDSTLKIQPAELGDSAVYLCASSLQGNEQYFGPGTRLTVT.

This clone was recorded once. The rearrangement links TRBV3-1 (or the pseudogene TRBV3-2) to TRBJ1-1; D gene ambiguous. V was cut by 8 bases and J by 0 bases, with 10 bases left in between. The CDR3 is 13 residues long. Germline V gene sequence: CDR1 LGHDT, CDR2 YNNKEL (reference sequence). In nucleotides, the CDR3 is TGTGCCAGCCGGGGTTCGGTGAACACTGAAGCTTTCTTT. Residues: CASRGSVNTEAFF.

V gene TRBV9 combines with J gene TRBJ1-2, with D perhaps matching TRBD1 (5 bases). The CDR3 runs to 12 residues. Per germline, CDR1 SGDLS and CDR2 YYNGEE. The V end was cut by 7 bases, the J end by 8 bases, with 15 bases between. CDR3 residues: CASSPTGGGYTF. In DNA, the CDR3 is TGTGCCAGCTCCCCCACGGGGGGGGGCTACACCTTC. Combining the CDR3 with reference TRBV9 and TRBJ1-2 gives the whole variable domain DSGVTQTPKHLITATGQRVTLRCSPRSGDLSVYWYQQSLDQGLQFLIQYYNGEERAKGNILERFSAQQFPDLHSELNLSSLELGDSALYFCASSPTGGGYTFGSGTRLTVV.

The chain links TRBV27 to TRBJ2-7; D ambiguous. The CDR3 length is 14 residues. Trimming cost V 3 bases and J 0 bases, with 9 bases left between them. Germline CDR1 MNHEY, CDR2 SMNVEV (reference sequence). In DNA form, the CDR3 reads TGTGCCAGCAGTTTTCGCGGCAGCTCCTACGAGCAGTACTTC. This codes for CASSFRGSSYEQYF.

The rearrangement joins TRBV6-6 to TRBJ1-1, with 7 bases fitting TRBD1. CDR1 and CDR2 from the germline V gene are MNHNY and SVGAGI (reference sequence). The CDR3 loop spans 16 amino acids. Trimming took 6 bases from V and 5 from J; bases not matched to a gene: 15. This CDR3 is CASSPTGTGERTEAFF. In DNA form, the CDR3 reads TGTGCCAGCAGCCCGACGGGAACAGGGGAGCGGACTGAAGCTTTCTTT.

J is TRBJ1-1 and V is TRBV29-1, with D possibly TRBD1 on 5 matching bases. Deletions cut 6 bases from V and 2 bases from J, with 22 bases between. Germline V CDR1 and CDR2: SQVTM, ANQGSEA. This CDR3 has 16 amino acids. The CDR3 DNA is TGCAGCGTCTTAATCCTGGGCAGGGCCATTAACACTGAAGCTTTCTTT. Its protein is CSVLILGRAINTEAFF.

The chain links TRBV27 to TRBJ2-1; D gene ambiguous. Trimming pared 6 bases from V and 9 bases from J, leaving 12 bases between. Germline V lookup: CDR1 MNHEY, CDR2 SMNVEV (reference sequence). CDR3 size: 12 residues. The CDR3 bases are TGTGCCAGCAGGTTAGGCTTTGGTGAGCAGTTCTTC. This gives the protein CASRLGFGEQFF.

The rearrangement links TRBV5-1 to TRBJ2-1; 9 bases fit TRBD1. The CDR3 consists of 15 residues. CDR1 SGHRS and CDR2 YFSETQ come from the germline V gene. Trimming removed 5 bases from V and 4 bases from J; junction bases left unmatched: 7. The CDR3 spells CASRQRTGVYNEQFF. The DNA of the CDR3 is TGCGCCAGCAGACAACGGACAGGGGTTTACAATGAGCAGTTCTTC.

This clone is a singleton in its sample. This sequence joins TRBV10-1 and TRBJ2-2, with a weak D call TRBD1 (6 bases). Trimming took 4 bases from V and 2 from J, leaving 20 bases between them. Germline CDR1 and CDR2: WNHNN and SYGVQD (reference sequence). This CDR3 comprises 18 residues. The CDR3 protein is CASSVNSGTNINTGELFF. The CDR3 DNA is TGCGCCAGCAGTGTGAACTCCGGGACAAACATTAACACCGGGGAGCTGTTTTTT.

This clone is a singleton in its sample. This chain joins TRBV10-3 and TRBJ1-5, with D possibly TRBD1 on 5 matching bases. The V gene lost 0 bases and the J gene lost 0 bases, with 15 bases spanning the gap. Germline V gene sequence: CDR1 ENHRY, CDR2 SYGVKD. This CDR3 has 18 amino acids. The DNA for the CDR3 is TGTGCCATCAGTGAGTCTGGGGAGGGACTCTATAGCAATCAGCCCCAGCATTTT. It translates to CAISESGEGLYSNQPQHF.

This clone has a single count. This chain connects TRBV5-1 to TRBJ2-1; 9 nucleotides agree with TRBD2. The CDR3 spans 16 residues. After removal of 5 bases from V and 1 base from J, the junction contained 7 bases not matched to a gene. Germline assignment: CDR1 SGHRS and CDR2 YFSETQ. CDR3 coding DNA: TGCGCCAGCAGGAAAAGTAGCGGGAGTTCCTACAATGAGCAGTTCTTC. The encoded protein is CASRKSSGSSYNEQFF.

The V gene is TRBV4-1, the J gene TRBJ2-7, with 7 bases that match TRBD2. Trimming removed 3 bases from V and 3 bases from J; junction bases left unmatched: 8. Germline V gene lookup returns CDR1 MGHRA and CDR2 YSYEKL. This CDR3 comprises 15 residues. This CDR3 is CASSQRSGGNYEQYF. CDR3 DNA sequence: TGCGCCAGCAGCCAGAGGTCCGGGGGGAACTACGAGCAGTACTTC.

The chain links TRBV30 to TRBJ2-4, with TRBD2 identical over 8 bases. CDR1 is GTSNPN, CDR2 SVGIG, per germline (reference sequence). V lost 5 bases to trimming and J lost 2 bases; unmatched junction nucleotides: 8. The CDR3 extends over 15 amino acids. The CDR3 reads CAWSGGAQTKNIQYF. Here the CDR3 DNA reads TGTGCCTGGTCGGGGGGGGCGCAGACCAAAAACATTCAGTACTTC.

This clone occurred once. The V and J genes are TRBV5-1 and TRBJ2-6; no clear D. V was clipped by 0 bases and J by 2 bases, with 6 bases between them. The germline V gene encodes CDR1 SGHRS and CDR2 YFSETQ. This CDR3 comprises 15 residues. The CDR3 DNA is TGCGCCAGCAGCTTGGTTGGAGCTGGGGCCAACGTCCTGACTTTC. Amino acid sequence: CASSLVGAGANVLTF.